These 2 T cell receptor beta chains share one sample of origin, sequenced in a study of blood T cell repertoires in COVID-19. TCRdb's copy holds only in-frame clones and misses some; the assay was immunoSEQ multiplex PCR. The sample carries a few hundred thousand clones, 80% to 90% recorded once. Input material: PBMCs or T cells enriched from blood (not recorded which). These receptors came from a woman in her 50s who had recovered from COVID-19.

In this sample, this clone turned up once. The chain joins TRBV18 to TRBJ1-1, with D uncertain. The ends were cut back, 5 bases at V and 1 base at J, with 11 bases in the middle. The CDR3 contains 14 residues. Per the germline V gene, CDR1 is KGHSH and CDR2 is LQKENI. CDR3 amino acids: CASSGEIKNTEAFF. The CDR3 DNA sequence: TGTGCCAGCTCAGGGGAGATCAAGAACACTGAAGCTTTCTTT. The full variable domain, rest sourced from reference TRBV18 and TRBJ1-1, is NAGVMQNPRHLVRRRGQEARLRCSPMKGHSHVYWYRQLPEEGLKFMVYLQKENIIDESGMPKERFSAEFPKEGPSILRIQQVVRGDSAAYFCASSGEIKNTEAFFGQGTRLTVV.

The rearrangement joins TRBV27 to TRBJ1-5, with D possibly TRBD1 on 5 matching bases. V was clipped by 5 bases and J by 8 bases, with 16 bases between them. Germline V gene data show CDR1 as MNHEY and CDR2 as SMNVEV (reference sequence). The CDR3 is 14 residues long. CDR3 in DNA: TGTGCCAGCAGTAGAGCGGGGGGTATGGAGCCCCAGCATTTT. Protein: CASSRAGGMEPQHF.